The source of this T cell receptor (beta chain) is a study of T-cell memory formation after mild COVID-19. One entry per CDR3 protein results from TCRdb running MiXCR on the 5' RACE reads. The table shows just over 300,000 distinct CDR3 sequences, with roughly a fifth occurring only once. This clonotype appeared a few times. The antigen is unknown. The CDR3 contains 16 residues. Germline CDR1 is SEHNR and CDR2 is FQNEAQ (reference sequence). Trimming cost V 1 base and J 1 base, with 13 bases left between them. Study findings and constraints: Contracting CD8+ clones were enriched in EMRA, CD4+ mainly in CM and EM.

The sequence was obtained from a man aged 18 to 30 who had mild COVID-19 (a few samples of this study predate the infection). Cell type and time point are not known. The sequencing input was PBMCs or a T cell subset sorted from them (not recorded which). The V and J genes are TRBV7-9 and TRBJ1-1; D ambiguous. This CDR3 is CASSLDGEGTNTEAFF. The DNA for the CDR3 is TGTGCCAGCAGCTTAGATGGGGAAGGCACGAACACTGAAGCTTTCTTT.